Listed below are T cell receptor beta chains from one sample, sequenced in a study of blood T cell repertoires in COVID-19. The assay was immunoSEQ multiplex PCR, and TCRdb's table has in-frame clones only and misses some. The sample contains around 110,000 clones, around four fifths of which appear only once. Sequenced material: peripheral blood. These TCRs come from an older man with active or convalescent COVID-19. The CDR3 runs from the conserved cysteine through the conserved F or W. Each record gives: D gene, J gene, clone size, V gene, CDR3 DNA, CDR3 protein. A D gene is named only where the DNA matches it firmly. Some rows have no size entry. The others give once, few or many, or a class for an expanded clone.

D gene: TRBD2; J gene: TRBJ2-7; clone size: .; V gene: TRBV6-4; CDR3 DNA: TGTGCCAGAAAATTAGCGGGAGGTAACTCCTACGAGCAGTACTTC; CDR3 protein: CARKLAGGNSYEQYF
D gene: .; J gene: TRBJ2-5; clone size: .; V gene: TRBV24-1; CDR3 DNA: TGTGCCACCAGTGGGGCCCGGGGCGAGAGACTCGGGACACAAGAGACCCAGTACTTC; CDR3 protein: CATSGARGERLGTQETQYF
D gene: .; J gene: TRBJ1-6; clone size: .; V gene: TRBV3-1/TRBV3-2; CDR3 DNA: TGTGCCAGCAGCCAAGGACAGAGTAATTCACCCCTCCACTTT; CDR3 protein: CASSQGQSNSPLHF
D gene: .; J gene: TRBJ2-7; clone size: .; V gene: TRBV5-1; CDR3 DNA: TGCGCCAGCAGCTCCGACGGGGCCTACGAGCAGTACTTC; CDR3 protein: CASSSDGAYEQYF
D gene: .; J gene: TRBJ2-5; clone size: few; V gene: TRBV21-1; CDR3 DNA: TGTGCCAGTCCACTAGCGGGAGGGCCCTCGGAAGAGACCCAGTACTTC; CDR3 protein: CASPLAGGPSEETQYF
D gene: .; J gene: TRBJ2-7; clone size: .; V gene: TRBV12-3/TRBV12-4; CDR3 DNA: TGTGCCAGCAGTAGCGACGTCGTTGAGCAGTACTTC; CDR3 protein: CASSSDVVEQYF
D gene: TRBD1; J gene: TRBJ2-7; clone size: .; V gene: TRBV2; CDR3 DNA: TGTGCCAGCAGCTGGGGGACAGGGGGCGCCTACGAGCAGTACTTC; CDR3 protein: CASSWGTGGAYEQYF
D gene: TRBD2; J gene: TRBJ2-3; clone size: .; V gene: TRBV11-2; CDR3 DNA: TGTGCCAGCAGCTTAGACGGGAGGAGCACAGATACGCAGTATTTT; CDR3 protein: CASSLDGRSTDTQYF
D gene: .; J gene: TRBJ1-1; clone size: few; V gene: TRBV6-2/TRBV6-3; CDR3 DNA: TGTGCCAGCAGTTCCCTGGGCCTAGGGGGAACTGAAGCTTTCTTT; CDR3 protein: CASSSLGLGGTEAFF
D gene: TRBD2; J gene: TRBJ2-1; clone size: .; V gene: TRBV6-4; CDR3 DNA: TGTGCCAGCAGTGAAGGAGCGGGAGGATCCTACAATGAGCAGTTCTTC; CDR3 protein: CASSEGAGGSYNEQFF
D gene: TRBD2; J gene: TRBJ2-5; clone size: .; V gene: TRBV5-4; CDR3 DNA: TGTGCCAGCAGCTTGGGCGGGGGGGCGGAGACCCAGTACTTC; CDR3 protein: CASSLGGGAETQYF
D gene: .; J gene: TRBJ2-6; clone size: .; V gene: TRBV27; CDR3 DNA: TGTGCCAGCAGCTCCCTCCTGGGGGAGGCTGGGGCCAACGTCCTGACTTTC; CDR3 protein: CASSSLLGEAGANVLTF
D gene: .; J gene: TRBJ2-2; clone size: .; V gene: TRBV4-1; CDR3 DNA: TGCGCCAGCAGCCTAACAGTGAACACCGGGGAGCTGTTTTTT; CDR3 protein: CASSLTVNTGELFF
D gene: .; J gene: TRBJ1-1; clone size: .; V gene: TRBV11-3; CDR3 DNA: TGTGCCAGCAGCGCTCTGAGGCAGACTGAAGCTTTCTTT; CDR3 protein: CASSALRQTEAFF
D gene: TRBD1; J gene: TRBJ1-2; clone size: .; V gene: TRBV4-1; CDR3 DNA: TGCGCCAGCAGCCAAGACAGGACAGGTGGACCCTATGGCTACACCTTC; CDR3 protein: CASSQDRTGGPYGYTF
D gene: .; J gene: TRBJ1-2; clone size: few; V gene: TRBV20-1; CDR3 DNA: TGCAGTGCTAGTCGCCCCCAGGATGGCTACACCTTC; CDR3 protein: CSASRPQDGYTF
D gene: .; J gene: TRBJ1-3; clone size: .; V gene: TRBV6-5; CDR3 DNA: TGTGCCAGCAGGGCCGGACAGACGTCAAACACCATATATTTT; CDR3 protein: CASRAGQTSNTIYF
D gene: .; J gene: TRBJ1-2; clone size: .; V gene: TRBV4-1; CDR3 DNA: TGCGCCAGCAGCCAAGAGGTCGGGTATGGCTACACCTTC; CDR3 protein: CASSQEVGYGYTF
D gene: .; J gene: TRBJ2-5; clone size: .; V gene: TRBV9; CDR3 DNA: TGTGCCAGCAGCGCCGAGGGGGGGCTCGTGGAGACCCAGTACTTC; CDR3 protein: CASSAEGGLVETQYF
D gene: TRBD2; J gene: TRBJ2-5; clone size: .; V gene: TRBV5-6; CDR3 DNA: TGTGCCAGCAGCCCCGGGGGGGGAGGGCCAAAGACCCAGTACTTC; CDR3 protein: CASSPGGGGPKTQYF
D gene: TRBD2; J gene: TRBJ2-5; clone size: .; V gene: TRBV19; CDR3 DNA: TGTGCCAGTAGCCCGGGACTAGCGAATGGGGAGACCCAGTACTTC; CDR3 protein: CASSPGLANGETQYF
D gene: TRBD1; J gene: TRBJ2-7; clone size: once; V gene: TRBV28; CDR3 DNA: TGTGCCAGCAGTAGTCCGGGACAGAATCCCTACGAGCAGTACTTC; CDR3 protein: CASSSPGQNPYEQYF
D gene: .; J gene: TRBJ1-5; clone size: .; V gene: TRBV5-1; CDR3 DNA: TGCGCCAGCAGCTCCACAGGGCCAAATCAGCCCCAGCATTTT; CDR3 protein: CASSSTGPNQPQHF
D gene: TRBD1; J gene: TRBJ1-6; clone size: .; V gene: TRBV5-6; CDR3 DNA: TGTGCCAGCACCGTGGGACAGGGCCCCTCACCCCTCCACTTT; CDR3 protein: CASTVGQGPSPLHF
D gene: TRBD2; J gene: TRBJ2-2; clone size: .; V gene: TRBV7-2; CDR3 DNA: TGTGCCAGCAGCTTCGGGACTAGGAACACCGGGGAGCTGTTTTTT; CDR3 protein: CASSFGTRNTGELFF
D gene: .; J gene: TRBJ2-7; clone size: .; V gene: TRBV13; CDR3 DNA: TGTGCCAGCAGCTTACCCAGCGACGAGCAGTACTTC; CDR3 protein: CASSLPSDEQYF
D gene: .; J gene: TRBJ2-7; clone size: many; V gene: TRBV3-1/TRBV3-2; CDR3 DNA: TGTGCCAGCAGCCAGATAAACCGGGGCTACGAGCAGTACTTC; CDR3 protein: CASSQINRGYEQYF
D gene: .; J gene: TRBJ2-1; clone size: .; V gene: TRBV27; CDR3 DNA: TGTGCCAGCAGTTTGGTCAGCTACAATGAGCAGTTCTTC; CDR3 protein: CASSLVSYNEQFF
D gene: TRBD1; J gene: TRBJ1-1; clone size: .; V gene: TRBV19; CDR3 DNA: TGTGCCAGTATGGCGACAGGGGGAAGTACTGAAGCTTTCTTT; CDR3 protein: CASMATGGSTEAFF
D gene: TRBD2; J gene: TRBJ2-3; clone size: .; V gene: TRBV3-1/TRBV3-2; CDR3 DNA: TGTGCCAGCAGCCAAGAAGGGAACCTAGCGGGGAACACAGATACGCAGTATTTT; CDR3 protein: CASSQEGNLAGNTDTQYF
D gene: .; J gene: TRBJ2-3; clone size: .; V gene: TRBV20-1; CDR3 DNA: TGCAGTCCGTTGTCAGATACGCAGTATTTT; CDR3 protein: CSPLSDTQYF
D gene: TRBD1; J gene: TRBJ1-1; clone size: .; V gene: TRBV11-3; CDR3 DNA: TGTGCCAGCACACTGACCGGCAGGACAGGGCCCGCGAACACTGAAGCTTTCTTT; CDR3 protein: CASTLTGRTGPANTEAFF
D gene: TRBD2; J gene: TRBJ2-5; clone size: .; V gene: TRBV5-1; CDR3 DNA: TGCGCCAGCAGCTTGCAAGCGGGACAAGAGACCCAGTACTTC; CDR3 protein: CASSLQAGQETQYF
D gene: TRBD2; J gene: TRBJ2-7; clone size: once; V gene: TRBV28; CDR3 DNA: TGTGCCAGCAGTTTATCGGCTAGCGGGACGTCGTTGGAGCAGTACTTC; CDR3 protein: CASSLSASGTSLEQYF
D gene: .; J gene: TRBJ2-1; clone size: .; V gene: TRBV2; CDR3 DNA: TGTGCCAGCAGTCAGTTTTACAATGAGCAGTTCTTC; CDR3 protein: CASSQFYNEQFF
D gene: TRBD1; J gene: TRBJ1-2; clone size: .; V gene: TRBV12-3/TRBV12-4; CDR3 DNA: TGTGCCAGCAGTTGGGACAGCAACTATGGCTACACCTTC; CDR3 protein: CASSWDSNYGYTF
D gene: .; J gene: TRBJ1-2; clone size: few; V gene: TRBV25-1; CDR3 DNA: TGTGCCAGCAGTGGCCAGGTTCCCACCTATGGCTACACCTTC; CDR3 protein: CASSGQVPTYGYTF
D gene: TRBD2; J gene: TRBJ2-3; clone size: .; V gene: TRBV7-2; CDR3 DNA: TGTGCCAGCAGCTCGGGACTAGCTAACCCAGATACGCAGTATTTT; CDR3 protein: CASSSGLANPDTQYF
D gene: .; J gene: TRBJ1-2; clone size: .; V gene: TRBV19; CDR3 DNA: TGTGCCACTATGTATCGGGCCGACAGGCCGAACTATGGCTACACCTTC; CDR3 protein: CATMYRADRPNYGYTF
D gene: .; J gene: TRBJ1-2; clone size: .; V gene: TRBV6-1; CDR3 DNA: TGTGCCAGCAGTGAGATTGCAGCGAACTATGGCTACACCTTC; CDR3 protein: CASSEIAANYGYTF
D gene: TRBD2; J gene: TRBJ2-3; clone size: .; V gene: TRBV29-1; CDR3 DNA: TGCAGCGTTGATGGTTTACTATGGGTGGTAGCGGGGGGAGACACTAGCACAGATACGCAGTATTTT; CDR3 protein: CSVDGLLWVVAGGDTSTDTQYF
D gene: .; J gene: TRBJ2-1; clone size: few; V gene: TRBV7-3; CDR3 DNA: TGTGCCAGCAGCTTAAGCGGGGTATACAATGAGCAGTTCTTC; CDR3 protein: CASSLSGVYNEQFF
D gene: TRBD1; J gene: TRBJ1-1; clone size: .; V gene: TRBV29-1; CDR3 DNA: TGCAGCGTCTCTTTGACAGGGCTAGGGGAAGCTTTCTTT; CDR3 protein: CSVSLTGLGEAFF
D gene: .; J gene: TRBJ2-3; clone size: .; V gene: TRBV27; CDR3 DNA: TGTGCCAGCAGGCGCCCCGGGGAGGCAGATACGCAGTATTTT; CDR3 protein: CASRRPGEADTQYF
D gene: TRBD1; J gene: TRBJ1-4; clone size: .; V gene: TRBV7-9; CDR3 DNA: TGTGCCAGCAGCTGGACAGGGGGTAATGAAAAACTGTTTTTT; CDR3 protein: CASSWTGGNEKLFF
D gene: TRBD2; J gene: TRBJ2-1; clone size: .; V gene: TRBV10-3; CDR3 DNA: TGTGCCATCACGCCTAGCGGGGAAACCAATGAGCAGTTCTTC; CDR3 protein: CAITPSGETNEQFF
D gene: .; J gene: TRBJ2-5; clone size: .; V gene: TRBV11-3; CDR3 DNA: TGTGCCAGCAGCCCGCCGGGGAAAGGCCAAGAGACCCAGTACTTC; CDR3 protein: CASSPPGKGQETQYF
D gene: .; J gene: TRBJ1-4; clone size: .; V gene: TRBV18; CDR3 DNA: TGTGCCAGCTCACCGGGGGCTCCCTTGGATGAAAAACTGTTTTTT; CDR3 protein: CASSPGAPLDEKLFF
D gene: .; J gene: TRBJ2-7; clone size: .; V gene: TRBV7-2; CDR3 DNA: TGTGCCAGCAGCTTAAGCTCAGGGGAATATTACGAGCAGTACTTC; CDR3 protein: CASSLSSGEYYEQYF